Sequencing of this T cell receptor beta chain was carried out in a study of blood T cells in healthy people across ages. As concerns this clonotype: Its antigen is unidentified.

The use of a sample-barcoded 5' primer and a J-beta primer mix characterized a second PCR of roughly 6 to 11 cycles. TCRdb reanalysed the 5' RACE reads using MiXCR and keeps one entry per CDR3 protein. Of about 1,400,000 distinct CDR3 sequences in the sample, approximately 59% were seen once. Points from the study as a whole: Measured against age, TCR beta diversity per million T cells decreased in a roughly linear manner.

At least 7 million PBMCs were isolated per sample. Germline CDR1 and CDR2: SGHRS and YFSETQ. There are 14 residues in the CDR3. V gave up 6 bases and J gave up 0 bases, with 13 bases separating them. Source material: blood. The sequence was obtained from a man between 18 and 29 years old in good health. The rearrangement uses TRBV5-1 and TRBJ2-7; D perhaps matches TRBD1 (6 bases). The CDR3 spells CASTGTPSSYEQYF. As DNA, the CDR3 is TGCGCCAGCACCGGGACACCGAGCTCCTACGAGCAGTACTTC. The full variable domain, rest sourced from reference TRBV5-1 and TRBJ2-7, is KAGVTQTPRYLIKTRGQQVTLSCSPISGHRSVSWYQQTPGQGLQFLFEYFSETQRNKGNFPGRFSGRQFSNSRSEMNVSTLELGDSALYLCASTGTPSSYEQYFGPGTRLTVT.